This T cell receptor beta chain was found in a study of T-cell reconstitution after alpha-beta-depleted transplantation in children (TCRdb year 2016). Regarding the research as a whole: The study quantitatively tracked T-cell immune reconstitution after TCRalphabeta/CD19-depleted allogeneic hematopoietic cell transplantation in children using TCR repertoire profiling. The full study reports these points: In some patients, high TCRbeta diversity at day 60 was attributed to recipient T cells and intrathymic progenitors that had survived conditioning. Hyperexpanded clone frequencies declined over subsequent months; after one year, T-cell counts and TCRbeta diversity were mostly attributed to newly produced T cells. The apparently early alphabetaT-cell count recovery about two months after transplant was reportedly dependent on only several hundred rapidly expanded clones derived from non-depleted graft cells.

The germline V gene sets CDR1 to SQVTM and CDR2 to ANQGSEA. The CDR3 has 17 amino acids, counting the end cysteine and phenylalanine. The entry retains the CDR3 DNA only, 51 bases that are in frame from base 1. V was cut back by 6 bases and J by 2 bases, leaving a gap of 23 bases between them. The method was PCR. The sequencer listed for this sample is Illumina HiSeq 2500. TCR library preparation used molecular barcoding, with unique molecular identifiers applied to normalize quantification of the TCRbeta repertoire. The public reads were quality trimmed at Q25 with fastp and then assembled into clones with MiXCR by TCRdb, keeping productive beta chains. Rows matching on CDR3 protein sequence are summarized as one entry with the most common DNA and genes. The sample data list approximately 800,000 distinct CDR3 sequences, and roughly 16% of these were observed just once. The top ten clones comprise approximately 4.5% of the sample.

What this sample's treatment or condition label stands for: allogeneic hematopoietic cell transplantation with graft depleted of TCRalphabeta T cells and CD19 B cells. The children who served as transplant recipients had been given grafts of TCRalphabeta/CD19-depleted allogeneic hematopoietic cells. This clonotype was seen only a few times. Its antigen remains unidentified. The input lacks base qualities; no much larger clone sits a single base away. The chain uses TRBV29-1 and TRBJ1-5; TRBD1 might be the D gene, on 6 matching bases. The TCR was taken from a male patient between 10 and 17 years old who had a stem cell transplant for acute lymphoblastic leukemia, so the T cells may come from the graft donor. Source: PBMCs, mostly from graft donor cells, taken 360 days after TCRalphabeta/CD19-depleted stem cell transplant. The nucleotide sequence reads TGCAGCGTCCGGGGGCTAAAAGACGCTGAGGGCAATCAGCCCCAGCATTTT. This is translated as CSVRGLKDAEGNQPQHF.